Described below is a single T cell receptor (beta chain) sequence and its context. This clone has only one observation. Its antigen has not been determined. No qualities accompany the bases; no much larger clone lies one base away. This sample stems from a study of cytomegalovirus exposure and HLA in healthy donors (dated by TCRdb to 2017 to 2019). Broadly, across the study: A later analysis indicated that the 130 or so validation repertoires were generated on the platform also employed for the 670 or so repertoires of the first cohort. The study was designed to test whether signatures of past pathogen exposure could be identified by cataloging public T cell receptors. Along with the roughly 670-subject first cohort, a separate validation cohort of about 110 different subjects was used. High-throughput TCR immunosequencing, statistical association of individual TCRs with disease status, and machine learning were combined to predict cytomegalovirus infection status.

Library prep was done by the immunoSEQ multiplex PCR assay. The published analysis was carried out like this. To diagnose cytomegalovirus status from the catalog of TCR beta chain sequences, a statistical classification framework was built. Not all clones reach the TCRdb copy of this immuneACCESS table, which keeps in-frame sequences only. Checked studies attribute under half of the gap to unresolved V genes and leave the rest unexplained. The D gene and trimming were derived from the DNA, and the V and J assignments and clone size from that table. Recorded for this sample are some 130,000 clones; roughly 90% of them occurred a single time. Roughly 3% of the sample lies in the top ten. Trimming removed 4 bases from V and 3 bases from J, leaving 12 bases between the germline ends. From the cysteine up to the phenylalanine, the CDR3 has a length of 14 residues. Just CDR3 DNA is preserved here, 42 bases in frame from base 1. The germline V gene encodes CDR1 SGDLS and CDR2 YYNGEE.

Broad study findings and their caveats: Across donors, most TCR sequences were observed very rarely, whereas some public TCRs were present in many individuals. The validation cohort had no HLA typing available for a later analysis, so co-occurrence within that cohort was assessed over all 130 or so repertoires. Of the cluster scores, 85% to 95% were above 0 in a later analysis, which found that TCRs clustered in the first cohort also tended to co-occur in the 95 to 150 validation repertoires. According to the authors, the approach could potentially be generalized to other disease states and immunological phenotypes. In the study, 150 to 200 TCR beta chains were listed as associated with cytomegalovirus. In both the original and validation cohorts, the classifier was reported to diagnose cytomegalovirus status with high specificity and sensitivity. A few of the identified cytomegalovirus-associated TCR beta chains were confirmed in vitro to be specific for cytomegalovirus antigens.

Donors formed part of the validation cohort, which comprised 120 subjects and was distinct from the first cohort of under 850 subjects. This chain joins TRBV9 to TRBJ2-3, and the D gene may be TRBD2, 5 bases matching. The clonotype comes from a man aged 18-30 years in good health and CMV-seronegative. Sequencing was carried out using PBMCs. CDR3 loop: CASSPDPGTDTQYF. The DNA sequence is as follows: TGTGCCAGCAGCCCGGACCCGGGGACAGATACGCAGTATTTT.